These 13 T cell receptor beta chains came from one sample sequenced in a study of cytomegalovirus exposure and HLA in healthy donors. The PCR made use of 60 Vbeta and 13 Jbeta primers. Sequencing was performed with immunoSEQ multiplex PCR; in TCRdb, only in-frame clones are kept and a portion is missing. The sample includes 100,000 to 150,000 clones, around 78% of them seen just once. Sequenced: PBMCs. The receptors originated from a woman in her late teens or twenties in good health and CMV-seronegative.

This clone was seen a single time. The chain recombines TRBV7-2 with TRBJ1-4, with D possibly matching TRBD1 (5 bases). Germline loops: CDR1 SGHTA, CDR2 FQGNSA. Trimming removed 7 bases at V and 8 bases at J, with 14 bases between. This CDR3 is 13 amino acids long. The CDR3 sequence is CASTQLKGEKLFF. In DNA form, the CDR3 reads TGTGCCAGCACCCAACTAAAGGGGGAAAAACTGTTTTTT. Full variable domain (rest looked up from reference TRBV7-2 and TRBJ1-4): GAGVSQSPSNKVTEKGKDVELRCDPISGHTALYWYRQSLGQGLEFLIYFQGNSAPDKSGLPSDRFSAERTGGSVSTLTIQRTQQEDSAVYLCASTQLKGEKLFFGSGTQLSVL.

The genes are TRBV7-9 and TRBJ1-1; D possibly corresponds to TRBD1 (6 bases). The V end lost 5 bases, the J end lost 3 bases, and 10 bases lay between the germline ends. Germline V gene lookup returns CDR1 SEHNR and CDR2 FQNEAQ (reference sequence). The CDR3 has 13 residues. CDR3 sequence (DNA): TGTGCCAGCAGCGGACAGAGCCACACTGAAGCTTTCTTT. Amino acid sequence: CASSGQSHTEAFF.

This clone has just a few counts. The chain joins TRBV5-1 to TRBJ2-5; 8 nucleotides align to TRBD1. Germline V gives CDR1 SGHRS, CDR2 YFSETQ. The trim removed 4 bases at V and 2 bases at J, leaving 1 base unmatched. This CDR3 has 13 amino acids. The CDR3 region has the DNA TGCGCCAGCAGCGGGACAGGACAAGAGACCCAGTACTTC. This translates into CASSGTGQETQYF.

The table lists this clone with a few counts. This CDR3 reads CASSETGRNQETQYF. The CDR3, as DNA: TGCGCCAGCAGTGAAACTGGGAGAAACCAAGAGACCCAGTACTTC. The rearrangement links TRBV10-2 to TRBJ2-5, with D tentatively TRBD2 (5 bases). The CDR3 has 15 residues. Germline CDR1 and CDR2: WSHSY and SAAADI. With 3 bases removed from V and 0 bases from J, the gap between germline ends came to 11 bases.

The chain links TRBV5-6 to TRBJ1-4; D call uncertain. The CDR3 totals 14 residues. V was shortened by 0 bases and J by 8 bases, with 11 bases between the two germline ends. Germline CDR1 reads SGHDT; CDR2 reads YYEEEE. DNA of the CDR3: TGTGCCAGCAGCTTGGAAGGAGTCGAAGAAAAACTGTTTTTT. It encodes CASSLEGVEEKLFF.

The chain uses TRBV27 and TRBJ2-7, with 10 bases fitting TRBD1. Germline CDR1 and CDR2: MNHEY and SMNVEV (reference sequence). Losses at the gene ends were 4 bases for V and 5 bases for J; bases not matched to a gene: 8. This CDR3 is 15 amino acids long. The chain's CDR3 is CASSSRDRGVHEQYF. The CDR3 DNA reads as TGTGCCAGCAGTTCCCGGGACAGGGGAGTCCACGAGCAGTACTTC.

Only a few counts were recorded for this clone. The rearrangement joins TRBV5-4 to TRBJ2-7, with 11 bases aligning to TRBD2. This CDR3 is 15 amino acids long. The ends lost 1 base at V and 6 bases at J; junction bases unmatched: 6. CDR1 is SGHNT and CDR2 is YYREEE in the germline V gene (reference sequence). DNA of the CDR3: TGTGCCAGCAGCTTGCGACTAGCGGGATCAGGCGAGCAGTACTTC. It codes for CASSLRLAGSGEQYF.

V usage is TRBV7-8 and J usage is TRBJ2-2; possible D gene TRBD1, 6 bases. The CDR3 totals 15 residues. V lost 7 bases to trimming and J lost 6 bases, with 18 bases between them. Germline V gene data show CDR1 as SGHVS and CDR2 as FQNEAQ. The CDR3 coding sequence is TGTGCCAGCAAGAGGACAGATTCGAGGGCCGGGGAGCTGTTTTTT. This sequence encodes CASKRTDSRAGELFF.

The gene calls are TRBV5-6 and TRBJ2-7; 8 nucleotides line up with TRBD2. J gave up 5 bases and V 1 base, and 5 bases lay outside the gene matches. Germline V gives CDR1 SGHDT, CDR2 YYEEEE. The CDR3 covers 14 residues. CDR3 sequence reads: CASSLLAGLDEQYF. As DNA, the CDR3 is TGTGCCAGCAGCTTGCTAGCGGGTCTCGACGAGCAGTACTTC.

V and J are TRBV10-2 and TRBJ2-1; 9 bases line up with TRBD2. V shed 0 bases and J 4 bases; nucleotides not matched to a gene: 7. The germline V gene has CDR1 WSHSY and CDR2 SAAADI. The CDR3 spans 17 residues. This chain's CDR3 is CASSESRLADPYNEQFF. The DNA of the CDR3 is TGCGCCAGCAGTGAGTCGCGACTAGCGGACCCATACAATGAGCAGTTCTTC.

The chain employs TRBV27 and TRBJ2-7; D is unresolved. CDR1 is MNHEY, CDR2 SMNVEV, per germline (reference sequence). Trimming shortened V by 3 bases and J by 2 bases, and 14 bases separated the two germline ends. The CDR3 runs 15 residues. The CDR3 here is CASSFRNTETYEQYF. CDR3 nucleotide sequence: TGTGCCAGCAGTTTCCGTAACACAGAGACCTACGAGCAGTACTTC.

J is TRBJ1-1 and V is TRBV27, with 7 bases aligning to TRBD1. Unmatched junction bases numbered 2, after V lost 4 bases and J lost 0 bases. Germline CDR1 reads MNHEY; CDR2 reads SMNVEV (reference sequence). The CDR3 is 14 residues long. CDR3 sequence reads: CASSYRGMNTEAFF. DNA of the CDR3: TGTGCCAGCAGTTACAGGGGCATGAACACTGAAGCTTTCTTT.

The J gene is TRBJ2-5, the V gene TRBV9, with D possibly matching TRBD2 (6 bases). Trimming cost V 3 bases and J 4 bases, with 10 bases left between them. Germline-derived CDR1 and CDR2 are SGDLS and YYNGEE. The CDR3 is 13 residues long. The CDR3, as DNA: TGTGCCAGCAGCGGGAGGGTTGGAGAGACCCAGTACTTC. This gives the protein CASSGRVGETQYF.